The 28 T cell receptor beta chains reported below all come from one sample, sequenced in a study of CD8+ T cells in alopecia areata. RNA extraction and reverse transcription yielded cDNA as sequencing template. This table comes from immunoSEQ multiplex PCR, and its TCRdb copy is limited to in-frame clones, with some not included. The table records under 70,000 clones, about three fifths of them present only once. The sequences come from CD8+ T cells sorted from blood, collected at week 0. These receptors all stem from a human donor with alopecia areata.

This clone was found a few times. CDR3 nucleotides: TGTGCCTGGACGTGGTCTTCAGGAAACAATGAGCAGTTCTTC. Its translation is CAWTWSSGNNEQFF. The J gene is TRBJ2-1, the V gene TRBV30; D is unresolved. This CDR3 is 14 amino acids long. The V end was cut by 4 bases, the J end by 5 bases, with 15 bases between. Germline assignment: CDR1 GTSNPN and CDR2 SVGIG (reference sequence). The variable domain in full, with the rest retrieved from reference TRBV30 and TRBJ2-1, is SQTIHQWPATLVQPVGSPLSLECTVEGTSNPNLYWYRQAAGRGLQLLFYSVGIGQISSEVPQNLSASRPQDRQFILSSKKLLLSDSGFYLCAWTWSSGNNEQFFGPGTRLTVL.

The chain has TRBV27 and TRBJ1-2; 7 bases map to TRBD1. CDR1 and CDR2 from the germline V gene are MNHEY and SMNVEV (reference sequence). Unmatched junction bases numbered 8, after V lost 0 bases and J lost 1 base. The CDR3 is made up of 17 amino acids. The CDR3 protein is CASSLSQRRGHNYGYTF. The CDR3 nucleotides read TGTGCCAGCAGTTTATCCCAGCGGAGGGGGCATAACTATGGCTACACCTTC.

The count of this clone is one. V is TRBV5-4 and J is TRBJ2-5, with TRBD1 as a possible D gene (5 bases). V was pared by 3 bases and J by 4 bases, with 10 bases between. The germline gives CDR1 SGHNT, CDR2 YYREEE (reference sequence). The CDR3 runs 13 residues. CDR3 loop: CASSWWQGETQYF. The CDR3 nucleotides read TGTGCCAGCAGCTGGTGGCAGGGAGAGACCCAGTACTTC.

This clone has a handful of counts. The chain couples TRBV29-1 to TRBJ2-5, with D possibly matching TRBD1 (6 bases). The ends were cut back, 6 bases at V and 2 bases at J, with 13 bases in the middle. Germline lookup yields CDR1 SQVTM and CDR2 ANQGSEA. This CDR3 has 13 residues. For the CDR3, the DNA is TGCAGCGTAGAACAGGGTTTTCAAGAGACCCAGTACTTC. Translating it yields CSVEQGFQETQYF.

This chain uses TRBV14 with TRBJ1-2; 7 bases are shared with TRBD1. Germline V gene sequence: CDR1 SGHDN, CDR2 FVKESK. There are 13 residues in the CDR3. Trimming at V came to 5 bases and at J to 8 bases, leaving 8 bases not matched to a gene. The CDR3 sequence: CASSSRQGRGYTF. The DNA for the CDR3 is TGTGCCAGCAGCTCCCGACAGGGTAGGGGCTACACCTTC.

This clone has a handful of counts. This chain uses TRBV29-1 with TRBJ2-1; 9 bases agree with TRBD2. This CDR3 is built from 13 residues. J was trimmed by 10 bases and V by 3 bases; bases with no gene match: 7. Germline V lookup: CDR1 SQVTM, CDR2 ANQGSEA. CDR3 sequence (DNA): TGCAGCGTTGAGTTTAGCGGGGGCGGCGAGCAGTTCTTC. This sequence encodes CSVEFSGGGEQFF.

This sequence joins TRBV6-5 and TRBJ2-7; D ambiguous. This CDR3 is built from 15 residues. CDR1 is MNHEY and CDR2 is SVGAGI in the germline V gene. Between the trimmed V and J ends, which lost 0 bases and 0 bases, there was a span of 9 bases. CDR3 sequence reads: CASSYSETPSYEQYF. The CDR3 coding sequence is TGTGCCAGCAGTTACTCGGAGACACCCTCCTACGAGCAGTACTTC.

The genes are TRBV7-9 and TRBJ2-7; a possible D gene is TRBD2 (5 bases). In germline, CDR1 is SEHNR, CDR2 FQNEAQ (reference sequence). Trimming cost V 8 bases and J 3 bases, with 14 bases left between them. The length of the CDR3 is 13 residues. CDR3 sequence: CASEGLGSYEQYF. The CDR3 bases are TGTGCCAGCGAGGGCTTAGGCAGCTACGAGCAGTACTTC.

This clone was counted between two and nine times. The chain employs TRBV30 and TRBJ2-3; TRBD2 matches 15 bases. The length of the CDR3 is 19 residues. Unmatched junction bases numbered 12, after V lost 3 bases and J lost 2 bases. Germline V gene data show CDR1 as GTSNPN and CDR2 as SVGIG (reference sequence). The CDR3 sequence is CAWSGGTSGRPIPTDTQYF. CDR3 nucleotide sequence: TGTGCCTGGAGCGGCGGGACTAGCGGGAGGCCAATCCCCACAGATACGCAGTATTTT. Based on the CDR3 plus reference TRBV30 and TRBJ2-3, the full variable domain is SQTIHQWPATLVQPVGSPLSLECTVEGTSNPNLYWYRQAAGRGLQLLFYSVGIGQISSEVPQNLSASRPQDRQFILSSKKLLLSDSGFYLCAWSGGTSGRPIPTDTQYFGPGTRLTVL.

The chain has TRBV6-5 and TRBJ1-1, with D possibly TRBD1 on 6 matching bases. The CDR3 is 13 amino acids. Germline V gives CDR1 MNHEY, CDR2 SVGAGI. Trimming left V 10 bases short and J 3 bases short, with 15 bases between. CDR3 coding DNA: TGTGCCACCCGACAGGATCTGGACACTGAAGCTTTCTTT. This translates into CATRQDLDTEAFF.

This chain joins TRBV29-1 and TRBJ2-6; TRBD1 might be the D (5 bases). The germline V and J ends were trimmed by 6 bases and 0 bases, with 12 bases remaining between them. The CDR3 runs to 15 residues. CDR1 is SQVTM, CDR2 ANQGSEA, per germline. CDR3 coding DNA: TGCAGCGTAGGACACGAGTCCTCTGGGGCCAACGTCCTGACTTTC. It translates to CSVGHESSGANVLTF. Drawing the rest from reference TRBV29-1 and TRBJ2-6, the complete variable domain is SAVISQKPSRDICQRGTSLTIQCQVDSQVTMMFWYRQQPGQSLTLIATANQGSEATYESGFVIDKFPISRPNLTFSTLTVSNMSPEDSSIYLCSVGHESSGANVLTFGAGSRLTVL.

The J gene is TRBJ2-5, the V gene TRBV7-9; TRBD2 might be the D (6 bases). The CDR3 runs to 15 residues. The germline CDR1 and CDR2 sequences are SEHNR and FQNEAQ (reference sequence). V was shortened by 5 bases and J by 2 bases, with 15 bases between the two germline ends. The CDR3 coding sequence is TGTGCCAGCAGCCAAGATCCGGACTATCAAGAGACCCAGTACTTC. It specifies CASSQDPDYQETQYF. Full variable domain (missing parts from reference TRBV7-9 and TRBJ2-5): DTGVSQNPRHKITKRGQNVTFRCDPISEHNRLYWYRQTLGQGPEFLTYFQNEAQLEKSRLLSDRFSAERPKGSFSTLEIQRTEQGDSAMYLCASSQDPDYQETQYFGPGTRLLVL.

This clone occurred once. This sequence joins TRBV30 and TRBJ2-7; the match to TRBD2 covers 7 bases. Germline V gene lookup returns CDR1 GTSNPN and CDR2 SVGIG (reference sequence). This CDR3 contains 13 residues. Trimming cost V 3 bases and J 4 bases; bases outside gene matches: 6. CDR3 region: CAWSGLVLYEQYF. CDR3 in DNA: TGTGCCTGGAGCGGACTAGTGTTGTACGAGCAGTACTTC.

This chain connects TRBV29-1 to TRBJ2-2; D is unclear. There are 11 residues in the CDR3. Trimming took 4 bases from V and 6 from J, leaving 6 bases between them. CDR1 and CDR2 from the germline V gene are SQVTM and ANQGSEA. The CDR3 nucleotides read TGCAGCGTTGTTCTCTCCGGGGAGCTGTTTTTT. The encoded protein is CSVVLSGELFF.

V usage is TRBV29-1 and J usage is TRBJ1-1; 7 nucleotides match TRBD1. The germline V gene has CDR1 SQVTM and CDR2 ANQGSEA. The junction had 11 bases not matched to a gene; V was cut back by 8 bases and J by 8 bases. The CDR3 runs 12 residues. The CDR3 sequence: CSPQVETGEAFF. The CDR3 bases are TGCAGCCCCCAAGTGGAGACAGGGGAAGCTTTCTTT.

This clone showed up just once. V usage is TRBV7-9 and J usage is TRBJ1-1; 7 nucleotides match TRBD1. Germline V gene data show CDR1 as SEHNR and CDR2 as FQNEAQ (reference sequence). The CDR3 totals 13 residues. Unmatched junction bases numbered 7, after V lost 5 bases and J lost 7 bases. The CDR3 sequence is CASSPRGDNEAFF. The CDR3 region has the DNA TGTGCCAGCAGCCCCAGGGGGGATAATGAAGCTTTCTTT.

V is TRBV7-3 and J is TRBJ1-2; TRBD1 agrees at 8 bases. The V gene end was trimmed by 3 bases and the J gene end by 13 bases; junction bases not matched to a gene: 7. Germline values: CDR1 SGHTA, CDR2 FQGTGA. CDR3 length: 12 amino acids. The chain's CDR3 is CASSFQGQAFTF. The CDR3 DNA is TGTGCCAGCAGCTTTCAGGGACAGGCTTTCACCTTC.

This chain connects TRBV29-1 to TRBJ1-2; D uncertain. Germline CDR1 SQVTM, CDR2 ANQGSEA. Deletions cut 0 bases from V and 4 bases from J, with 15 bases between. This CDR3 comprises 15 residues. The CDR3 protein is CSVEELSGSVYGYTF. The CDR3 DNA follows: TGCAGCGTTGAAGAATTATCAGGAAGCGTCTATGGCTACACCTTC.

This clone showed up just once. This chain connects TRBV7-9 to TRBJ1-5; tentatively, D is TRBD1 (5 bases). This CDR3 is built from 15 residues. The V end was cut by 4 bases, the J end by 0 bases, with 10 bases between. In germline, CDR1 is SEHNR, CDR2 FQNEAQ (reference sequence). CDR3 residues: CASSYGDYSNQPQHF. The CDR3 DNA reads TGTGCCAGCAGCTATGGGGACTATAGCAATCAGCCCCAGCATTTT.

The rearrangement joins TRBV29-1 to TRBJ2-2, with D possibly matching TRBD1 (6 bases). CDR1 is SQVTM and CDR2 is ANQGSEA in the germline V gene. The CDR3 extends over 15 amino acids. Trimming shortened V by 3 bases and J by 5 bases, and 16 bases separated the two germline ends. The CDR3 DNA sequence: TGCAGCGTTGAGATGGCAGGGGTTTATACCGGGGAGCTGTTTTTT. Residues: CSVEMAGVYTGELFF.

This rearrangement joins TRBV29-1 to TRBJ2-1, with 9 bases lining up with TRBD2. With V trimmed by 0 bases and J by 9 bases, 9 bases remained unmatched. CDR3 length: 15 amino acids. CDR1 is SQVTM and CDR2 is ANQGSEA in the germline V gene. This CDR3 reads CSVEDRSGGQGEQFF. The CDR3 region has the DNA TGCAGCGTTGAAGATCGAAGCGGGGGGCAAGGTGAGCAGTTCTTC.

The chain carries TRBV30 and TRBJ1-1; D perhaps matches TRBD1 (5 bases). V lost 1 base, J lost 8 bases, and 11 bases lay in between. CDR3 length: 12 residues. Germline CDR1 and CDR2: GTSNPN and SVGIG (reference sequence). Here the CDR3 reads CAWSESGVEAFF. The DNA for the CDR3 is TGTGCCTGGAGTGAGTCGGGGGTGGAAGCTTTCTTT.

V usage is TRBV7-9 and J usage is TRBJ2-1; D uncertain. CDR1 SEHNR and CDR2 FQNEAQ come from the germline V gene (reference sequence). The ends were cut back, 5 bases at V and 4 bases at J, with 15 bases in the middle. This CDR3 has 15 residues. The CDR3 sequence is CASSHAWTPYNEQFF. The DNA for the CDR3 is TGTGCCAGCAGCCACGCGTGGACCCCGTACAATGAGCAGTTCTTC.

This CDR3 is CSVAPGVGTDTQYF. CDR3 DNA sequence: TGCAGCGTTGCCCCCGGGGTGGGCACAGATACGCAGTATTTT. The chain links TRBV29-1 to TRBJ2-3; tentative D call: TRBD2 (5 bases). CDR1 and CDR2 (germline): SQVTM, ANQGSEA. The CDR3 has 14 amino acids. V lost 4 bases and J lost 1, with 12 bases in between.

There are a few counts of this clone. The chain carries TRBV7-9 and TRBJ2-3; a weak D match, TRBD1 (6 bases). Germline CDR1 and CDR2: SEHNR and FQNEAQ (reference sequence). V lost 2 bases and J lost 5, with 11 bases in between. This CDR3 contains 14 residues. CDR3 protein: CASSLPPGVDTQYF. The CDR3 DNA is TGTGCCAGCAGCTTACCTCCAGGGGTAGATACGCAGTATTTT.

The chain links TRBV25-1 to TRBJ1-3; D perhaps matches TRBD1 (6 bases). The CDR3 loop spans 18 amino acids. CDR1 MGHDK and CDR2 SYGVNS come from the germline V gene. Trimming took 3 bases from V and 0 from J, leaving 18 bases between them. The CDR3 DNA reads as TGTGCCAGCAGTGATGCGGGCAACAGGGCCAGCTCTGGAAACACCATATATTTT. It yields the protein CASSDAGNRASSGNTIYF. Complete variable domain (other parts from reference TRBV25-1 and TRBJ1-3): EADIYQTPRYLVIGTGKKITLECSQTMGHDKMYWYQQDPGMELHLIHYSYGVNSTEKGDLSSESTVSRIRTEHFPLTLESARPSHTSQYLCASSDAGNRASSGNTIYFGEGSWLTVV.

The J gene is TRBJ1-2, the V gene TRBV5-1; weak D call: TRBD1 (5 bases). The ends were cut back, 0 bases at V and 4 bases at J, with 10 bases in the middle. Germline V gives CDR1 SGHRS, CDR2 YFSETQ. The CDR3 totals 14 residues. This CDR3 reads CASSLETGLYGYTF. Here the CDR3 DNA reads TGCGCCAGCAGCTTGGAAACAGGACTCTATGGCTACACCTTC.

J is TRBJ2-7 and V is TRBV27; no reliable D call. The germline V and J ends were trimmed by 3 bases and 4 bases, with 10 bases remaining between them. Per germline, CDR1 MNHEY and CDR2 SMNVEV (reference sequence). There are 13 residues in the CDR3. The CDR3 region is CASSFQASYEQYF. In DNA, the CDR3 is TGTGCCAGCAGTTTTCAGGCCTCGTACGAGCAGTACTTC.